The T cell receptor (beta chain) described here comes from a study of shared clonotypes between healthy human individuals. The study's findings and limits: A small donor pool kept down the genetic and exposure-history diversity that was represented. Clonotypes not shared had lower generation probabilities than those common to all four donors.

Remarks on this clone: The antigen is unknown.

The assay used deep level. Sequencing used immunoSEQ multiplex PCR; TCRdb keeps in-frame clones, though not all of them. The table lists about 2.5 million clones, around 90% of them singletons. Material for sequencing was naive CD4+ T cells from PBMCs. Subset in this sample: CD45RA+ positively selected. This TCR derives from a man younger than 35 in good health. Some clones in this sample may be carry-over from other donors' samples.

The CDR3 region is CASSSLAGVNNEQFF. The CDR3, as DNA: TGTGCCAGCAGTTCTCTAGCGGGAGTAAATAATGAGCAGTTCTTC. This chain joins TRBV28 and TRBJ2-1; 10 bases match TRBD2. Germline values: CDR1 MDHEN, CDR2 SYDVKM. V lost 4 bases and J lost 7; bases outside the gene matches: 7. CDR3 size: 15 residues. The entire variable domain, with the rest obtained from reference TRBV28 and TRBJ2-1, is as follows: DVKVTQSSRYLVKRTGEKVFLECVQDMDHENMFWYRQDPGLGLRLIYFSYDVKMKEKGDIPEGYSVSREKKERFSLILESASTNQTSMYLCASSSLAGVNNEQFFGPGTRLTVL.